The 11 T cell receptor beta chains below come from one sample, sequenced in a study of T cell changes during pregnancy in multiple sclerosis. TCRdb keeps only in-frame clones here, not all; method: immunoSEQ multiplex PCR. In the table there are about 100,000 clones, almost 95% of which are singletons. The sequencing here drew on peripheral blood, taken in the first trimester of pregnancy. These receptors were obtained from a female donor with multiple sclerosis, enrolled in a pregnancy study.

The CDR3 region has the DNA TGTGCCAGCAGCCCGTCACTAGTAGCTCTCCCCGAGCAGTACTTC. Protein: CASSPSLVALPEQYF. The chain combines TRBV5-4 with TRBJ2-7; the D gene is possibly TRBD2 (5 bases). The CDR3 has 15 amino acids. Trimming cost V 4 bases and J 6 bases, with 20 bases left between them. CDR1 SGHNT and CDR2 YYREEE come from the germline V gene (reference sequence).

The V call is TRBV28, the J call TRBJ1-4; D is perhaps TRBD1 (5 bases). CDR3 size: 15 residues. The germline CDR1 and CDR2 sequences are MDHEN and SYDVKM. The V gene lost 5 bases and the J gene lost 4 bases, with 14 bases spanning the gap. In DNA, the CDR3 is TGTGCCAGCAGTCCCCAGGGTGGGCTTAATGAAAAACTGTTTTTT. Residues: CASSPQGGLNEKLFF.

The chain couples TRBV5-8 to TRBJ1-4; D is perhaps TRBD1 (5 bases). Germline V gene data show CDR1 as SGHTS and CDR2 as YDEGEE. This CDR3 contains 14 residues. Trimming pared 0 bases from V and 7 bases from J, leaving 10 bases between. The CDR3 DNA reads as TGTGCCAGCAGCTTGGAGGGGATTGGTGAAAAACTGTTTTTT. Residues: CASSLEGIGEKLFF.

The chain combines TRBV5-1 with TRBJ1-4; TRBD1 matches at 8 bases. Germline lookup yields CDR1 SGHRS and CDR2 YFSETQ. This CDR3 has 15 residues. J gave up 8 bases and V 1 base, and 7 bases lay outside the gene matches. The CDR3 region is CASSLRGRGREKLFF. CDR3 bases: TGCGCCAGCAGCTTGCGGGGCAGGGGGCGAGAAAAACTGTTTTTT.

The genes are TRBV13 and TRBJ2-1; D is unresolved. With 5 bases removed from V and 10 bases from J, the gap between germline ends came to 18 bases. Germline lookup yields CDR1 PRHDT and CDR2 FYEKMQ (reference sequence). This CDR3 is 14 amino acids long. CDR3 region: CASSPRLLPWEQFF. In nucleotides, the CDR3 is TGTGCCAGCAGCCCCCGACTGTTGCCGTGGGAGCAGTTCTTC. The whole variable domain, filled in from reference TRBV13 and TRBJ2-1, reads AAGVIQSPRHLIKEKRETATLKCYPIPRHDTVYWYQQGPGQDPQFLISFYEKMQSDKGSIPDRFSAQQFSDYHSELNMSSLELGDSALYFCASSPRLLPWEQFFGPGTRLTVL.

This chain joins TRBV13 and TRBJ1-1; D remains ambiguous. The CDR3 has 13 amino acids. The V end lost 4 bases, the J end lost 7 bases, and 13 bases lay between the germline ends. The germline CDR1 and CDR2 sequences are PRHDT and FYEKMQ (reference sequence). CDR3 nucleotide sequence: TGTGCCAGCAGCTCCGACTTCGGGAGTGAAGCTTTCTTT. This encodes CASSSDFGSEAFF.

The J gene is TRBJ2-3, the V gene TRBV6-6; 11 positions match TRBD2. The trim removed 2 bases at V and 5 bases at J, leaving 6 bases unmatched. CDR1 is MNHNY and CDR2 is SVGAGI in the germline V gene (reference sequence). This CDR3 is 16 amino acids long. The CDR3 region has the DNA TGTGCCAGCAGTTACCGACTAGCGGGGCGGGGAGATACGCAGTATTTT. It yields the protein CASSYRLAGRGDTQYF.

The chain has TRBV4-2 and TRBJ2-6; 7 bases fit TRBD2. V shed 1 base, J shed 0 bases, and the junction held 0 bases outside the gene matches. CDR1 is LGHNA, CDR2 YNFKEQ, per germline. The CDR3 has 16 amino acids. CDR3 region: CASSQGGSSGANVLTF. For the CDR3, the DNA is TGTGCCAGCAGCCAAGGCGGGAGCTCTGGGGCCAACGTCCTGACTTTC.

The gene calls are TRBV4-2 and TRBJ2-7; TRBD2 is a possible D gene (5 bases). The V end was cut by 0 bases, the J end by 3 bases, with 12 bases between. The germline gives CDR1 LGHNA, CDR2 YNFKEQ. This CDR3 contains 15 residues. This CDR3 is CASSQEILGSYEQYF. For the CDR3, the DNA is TGTGCCAGCAGCCAAGAGATCCTTGGGAGCTACGAGCAGTACTTC.

The chain couples TRBV5-1 to TRBJ1-4; 8 nucleotides line up with TRBD1. V lost 3 bases to trimming and J lost 4 bases; unmatched junction nucleotides: 2. There are 14 residues in the CDR3. The germline gives CDR1 SGHRS, CDR2 YFSETQ. The CDR3 nucleotides read TGCGCCAGCAGCTCGACAGGGGATAATGAAAAACTGTTTTTT. It specifies CASSSTGDNEKLFF.

V and J are TRBV28 and TRBJ1-1; the D is unclear. CDR1 is MDHEN, CDR2 SYDVKM, per germline. The CDR3 extends over 12 amino acids. V lost 4 bases, J lost 1 base, and 4 bases lay in between. This CDR3 reads CASSSGNTEAFF. The DNA for the CDR3 is TGTGCCAGCAGTTCAGGGAACACTGAAGCTTTCTTT. Full variable domain (rest looked up from reference TRBV28 and TRBJ1-1): DVKVTQSSRYLVKRTGEKVFLECVQDMDHENMFWYRQDPGLGLRLIYFSYDVKMKEKGDIPEGYSVSREKKERFSLILESASTNQTSMYLCASSSGNTEAFFGQGTRLTVV.